The T cell receptor beta chain described here comes from a study of Graves' ophthalmopathy and Graves' hyperthyroidism. Broader study findings: A model of 13 signatures distinguished ophthalmopathy from stable hyperthyroidism at 85% to 90% sensitivity and 81.08% specificity.

This clonotype came up many times. Antigen unknown. Diagnosis was based on clinical symptoms, serum thyroxine, TRAb, thyroid ultrasound and orbital computed tomography. The PBMCs used were ones drawn from approximately 9.9 ml of fresh peripheral blood. The CDR3 runs 15 residues. The ends were cut back, 0 bases at V and 2 bases at J, with 10 bases in the middle. In germline, CDR1 is SGHTA, CDR2 FQGNSA. RNA transcripts yielded amplified TCR beta CDR3 regions. After a first-round RT-PCR with HTBI primers, a second-round multiplex PCR was run. TCRdb independently ran MiXCR on the multiplex PCR reads; one entry per CDR3 protein. The sample yields roughly 170,000 distinct CDR3 sequences, around 39% seen once.

The receptor was isolated from a man aged 25-40 years with Graves' ophthalmopathy. The rearrangement uses TRBV7-2 and TRBJ2-5; no clear D. The specimen was peripheral blood. The CDR3 region is CASSLALRGQETQYF. The CDR3, as DNA: TGTGCCAGCAGCTTAGCGCTACGAGGACAAGAGACCCAGTACTTC. Full variable domain (remainder filled in from reference TRBV7-2 and TRBJ2-5): GAGVSQSPSNKVTEKGKDVELRCDPISGHTALYWYRQSLGQGLEFLIYFQGNSAPDKSGLPSDRFSAERTGGSVSTLTIQRTQQEDSAVYLCASSLALRGQETQYFGPGTRLLVL.